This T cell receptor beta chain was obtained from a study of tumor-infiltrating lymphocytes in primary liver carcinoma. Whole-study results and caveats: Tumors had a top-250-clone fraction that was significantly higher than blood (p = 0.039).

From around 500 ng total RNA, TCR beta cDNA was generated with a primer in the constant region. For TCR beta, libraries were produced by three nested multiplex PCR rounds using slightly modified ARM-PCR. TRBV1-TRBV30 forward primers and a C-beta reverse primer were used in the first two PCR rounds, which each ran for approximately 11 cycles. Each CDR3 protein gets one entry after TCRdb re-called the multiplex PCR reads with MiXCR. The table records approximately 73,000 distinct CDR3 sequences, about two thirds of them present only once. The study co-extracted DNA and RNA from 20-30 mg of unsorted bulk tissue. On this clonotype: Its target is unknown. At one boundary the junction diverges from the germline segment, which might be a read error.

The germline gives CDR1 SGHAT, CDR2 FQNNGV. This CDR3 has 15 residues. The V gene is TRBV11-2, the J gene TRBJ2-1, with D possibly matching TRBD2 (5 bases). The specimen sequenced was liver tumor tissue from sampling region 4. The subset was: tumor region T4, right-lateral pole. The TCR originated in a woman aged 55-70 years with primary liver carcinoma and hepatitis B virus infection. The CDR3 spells CTSSLRPAELGEQFF. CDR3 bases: TGTACCAGCAGCCTTAGGCCAGCGGAATTGGGTGAGCAGTTCTTC.